This record looks at one TCR beta chain sequence and its context. Starting 14 to 28 days after autologous transplant, ipilimumab 1 mg/kg was given. Through week 26, nivolumab 3 mg/kg IV was given weeks 1, 4, 7, 10, then biweekly. Repertoires were generated with immunoSEQ multiplex PCR, while TCRdb's copy carries only in-frame clones and drops some. The table lists some 11,000 clones, under 80% of them singletons. The data derive from a study of ipilimumab plus nivolumab after autologous stem cell transplantation. Study summary: Patients received a median of 5 ipilimumab and about 8 nivolumab doses. Myeloma patients were high-risk transplant-naive or relapsed within 3 years of first autologous transplant.

The input for sequencing was PBMCs, taken in a trial of ipilimumab plus nivolumab as post-transplant consolidation. The receptor was derived from a male donor with multiple myeloma.

CDR3 sequence (DNA): TGTGCCAGCAGCTCGAATCAAGAGACCCAGTACTTC. Translation gives CASSSNQETQYF. The rearrangement joins TRBV7-6 to TRBJ2-5; no definite D call. Germline-derived CDR1 and CDR2 are SGHVS and FNYEAQ. This CDR3 contains 12 residues. V was cut by 4 bases and J by 2 bases, with 5 bases left in between.